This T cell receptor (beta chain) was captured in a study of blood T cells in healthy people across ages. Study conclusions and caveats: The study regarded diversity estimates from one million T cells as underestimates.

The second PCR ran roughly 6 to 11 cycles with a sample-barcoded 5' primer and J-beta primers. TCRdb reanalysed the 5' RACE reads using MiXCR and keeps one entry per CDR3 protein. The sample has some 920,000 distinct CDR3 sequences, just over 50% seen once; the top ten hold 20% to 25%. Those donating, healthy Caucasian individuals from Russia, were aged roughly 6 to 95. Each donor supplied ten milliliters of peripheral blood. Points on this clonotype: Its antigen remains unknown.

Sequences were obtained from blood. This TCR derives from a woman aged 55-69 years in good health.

CDR3 DNA sequence: TGCAGTGCCATAATAAGAATTAGCTCCTACAATGAGCAGTTCTTC. Its protein product is CSAIIRISSYNEQFF. The rearrangement uses TRBV20-1 and TRBJ2-1; D remains unclear. The CDR3 contains 15 residues. Per germline, CDR1 DFQATT and CDR2 SNEGSKA (reference sequence). Trimming took off 6 bases at V and 0 bases at J, with 15 bases between the two ends.